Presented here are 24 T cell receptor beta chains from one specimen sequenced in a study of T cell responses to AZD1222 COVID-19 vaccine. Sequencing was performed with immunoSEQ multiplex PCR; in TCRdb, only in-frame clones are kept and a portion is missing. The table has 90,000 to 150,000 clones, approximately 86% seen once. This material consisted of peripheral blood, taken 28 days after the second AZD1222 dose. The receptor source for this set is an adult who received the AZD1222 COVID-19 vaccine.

This CDR3 is CAWTRTGHVSNQPQHF. As DNA, the CDR3 is TGTGCCTGGACACGGACAGGGCATGTTAGCAATCAGCCCCAGCATTTT. The chain carries TRBV30 and TRBJ1-5; 8 bases line up with TRBD1. Trimming removed 4 bases from V and 0 bases from J; junction bases left unmatched: 8. The CDR3 sequence is 16 residues long. CDR1 is GTSNPN and CDR2 is SVGIG in the germline V gene (reference sequence).

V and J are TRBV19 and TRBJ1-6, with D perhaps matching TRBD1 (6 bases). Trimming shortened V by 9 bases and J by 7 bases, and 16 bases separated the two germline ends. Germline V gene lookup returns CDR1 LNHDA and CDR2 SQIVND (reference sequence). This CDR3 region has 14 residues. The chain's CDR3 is CASGTTLYNSPLHF. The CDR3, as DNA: TGTGCCAGCGGGACAACACTTTACAATTCACCCCTCCACTTT. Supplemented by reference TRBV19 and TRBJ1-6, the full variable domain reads DGGITQSPKYLFRKEGQNVTLSCEQNLNHDAMYWYRQDPGQGLRLIYYSQIVNDFQKGDIAEGYSVSREKKESFPLTVTSAQKNPTAFYLCASGTTLYNSPLHFGNGTRLTVT.

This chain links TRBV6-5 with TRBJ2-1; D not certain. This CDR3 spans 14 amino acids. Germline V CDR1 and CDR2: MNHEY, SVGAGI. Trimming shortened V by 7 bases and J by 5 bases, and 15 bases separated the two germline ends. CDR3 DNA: TGTGCCAGCACCAACCCAAACCAACACAATGAGCAGTTCTTC. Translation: CASTNPNQHNEQFF.

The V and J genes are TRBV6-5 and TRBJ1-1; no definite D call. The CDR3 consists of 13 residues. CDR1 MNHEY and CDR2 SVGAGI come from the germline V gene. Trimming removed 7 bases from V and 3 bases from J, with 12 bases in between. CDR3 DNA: TGTGCCAGCACTAGGGTTGCTGACACTGAAGCTTTCTTT. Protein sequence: CASTRVADTEAFF.

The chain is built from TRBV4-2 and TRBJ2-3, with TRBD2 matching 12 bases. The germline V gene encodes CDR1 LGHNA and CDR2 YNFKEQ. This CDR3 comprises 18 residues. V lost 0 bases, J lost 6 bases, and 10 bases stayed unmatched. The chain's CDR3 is CASSQEVASGGVLDTQYF. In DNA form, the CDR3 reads TGTGCCAGCAGCCAAGAGGTTGCTAGCGGGGGGGTCCTGGATACGCAGTATTTT.

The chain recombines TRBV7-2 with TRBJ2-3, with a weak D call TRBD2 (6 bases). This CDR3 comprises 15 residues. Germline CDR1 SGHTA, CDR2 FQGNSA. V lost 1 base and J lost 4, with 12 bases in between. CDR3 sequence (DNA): TGTGCCAGCAGCTTAGGGCGGGACGGACCAGATACGCAGTATTTT. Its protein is CASSLGRDGPDTQYF.

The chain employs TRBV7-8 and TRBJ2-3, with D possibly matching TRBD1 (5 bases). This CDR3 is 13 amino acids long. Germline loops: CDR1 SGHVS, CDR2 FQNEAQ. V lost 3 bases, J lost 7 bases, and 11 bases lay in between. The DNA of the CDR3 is TGTGCCAGCAGCTTGGGCAGGGCGAATACGCAGTATTTT. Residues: CASSLGRANTQYF.

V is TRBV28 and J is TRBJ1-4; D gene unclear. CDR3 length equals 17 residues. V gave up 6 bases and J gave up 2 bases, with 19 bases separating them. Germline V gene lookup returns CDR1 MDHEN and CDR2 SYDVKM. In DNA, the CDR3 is TGTGCCAGCAGGTCCTCGAGGGTGATGGGGACTAATGAAAAACTGTTTTTT. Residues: CASRSSRVMGTNEKLFF.

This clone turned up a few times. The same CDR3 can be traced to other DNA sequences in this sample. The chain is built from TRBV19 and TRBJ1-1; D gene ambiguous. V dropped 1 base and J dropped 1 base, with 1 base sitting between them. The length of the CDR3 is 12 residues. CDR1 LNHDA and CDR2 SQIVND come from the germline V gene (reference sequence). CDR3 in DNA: TGTGCCAGTAGTATAGGGAACACTGAAGCTTTCTTT. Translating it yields CASSIGNTEAFF.

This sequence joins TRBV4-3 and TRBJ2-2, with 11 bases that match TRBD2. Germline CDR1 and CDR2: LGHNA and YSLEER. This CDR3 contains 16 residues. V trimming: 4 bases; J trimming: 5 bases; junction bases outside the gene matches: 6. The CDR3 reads CASSPLAGGPTGELFF. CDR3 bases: TGCGCCAGCAGCCCATTAGCGGGGGGGCCTACCGGGGAGCTGTTTTTT.

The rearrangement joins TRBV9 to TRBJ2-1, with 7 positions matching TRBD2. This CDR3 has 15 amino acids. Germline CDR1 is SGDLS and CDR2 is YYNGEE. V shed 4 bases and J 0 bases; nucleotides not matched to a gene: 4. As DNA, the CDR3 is TGTGCCAGCAGCCCCCGGACTAGCTCCTACAATGAGCAGTTCTTC. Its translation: CASSPRTSSYNEQFF.

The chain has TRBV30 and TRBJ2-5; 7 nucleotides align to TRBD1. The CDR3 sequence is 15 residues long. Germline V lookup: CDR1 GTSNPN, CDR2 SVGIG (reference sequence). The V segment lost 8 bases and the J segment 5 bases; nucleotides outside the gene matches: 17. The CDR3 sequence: CAGMDRPPLGETQYF. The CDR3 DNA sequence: TGTGCCGGGATGGACAGGCCCCCTTTGGGGGAGACCCAGTACTTC.

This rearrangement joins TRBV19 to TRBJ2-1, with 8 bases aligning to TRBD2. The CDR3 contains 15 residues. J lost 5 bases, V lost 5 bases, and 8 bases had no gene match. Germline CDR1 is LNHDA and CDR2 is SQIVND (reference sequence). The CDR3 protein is CASSSPGLDNNEQFF. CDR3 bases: TGTGCCAGTAGTTCGCCGGGACTAGACAACAATGAGCAGTTCTTC.

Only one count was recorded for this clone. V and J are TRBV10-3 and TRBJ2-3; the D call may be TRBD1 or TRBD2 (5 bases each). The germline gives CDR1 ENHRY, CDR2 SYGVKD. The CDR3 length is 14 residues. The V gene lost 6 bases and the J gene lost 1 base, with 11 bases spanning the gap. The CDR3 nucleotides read TGTGCCATCAGACTGGGACCCCGCACAGATACGCAGTATTTT. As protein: CAIRLGPRTDTQYF.

The DNA of the CDR3 is TGTGCCAGCAGTTTAAACGAAAATCAGCCCCAGCATTTT. As protein: CASSLNENQPQHF. The chain employs TRBV6-5 and TRBJ1-5; D is undetermined. This CDR3 comprises 13 residues. Trimming took 4 bases from V and 4 from J, leaving 8 bases between them. CDR1 and CDR2 (germline): MNHEY, SVGAGI.

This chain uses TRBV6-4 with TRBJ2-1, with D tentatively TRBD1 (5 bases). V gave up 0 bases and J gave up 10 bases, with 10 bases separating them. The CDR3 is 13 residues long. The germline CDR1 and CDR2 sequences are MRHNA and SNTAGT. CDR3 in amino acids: CASSDSGRVEQFF. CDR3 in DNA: TGTGCCAGCAGTGACTCGGGCAGGGTGGAGCAGTTCTTC.

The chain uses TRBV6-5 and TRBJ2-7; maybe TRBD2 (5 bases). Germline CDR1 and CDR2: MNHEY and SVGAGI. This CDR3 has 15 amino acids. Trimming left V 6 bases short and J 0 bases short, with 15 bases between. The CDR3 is CASSSLHEGSYEQYF. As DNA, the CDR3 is TGTGCCAGCAGCTCCCTACACGAGGGCTCCTACGAGCAGTACTTC.

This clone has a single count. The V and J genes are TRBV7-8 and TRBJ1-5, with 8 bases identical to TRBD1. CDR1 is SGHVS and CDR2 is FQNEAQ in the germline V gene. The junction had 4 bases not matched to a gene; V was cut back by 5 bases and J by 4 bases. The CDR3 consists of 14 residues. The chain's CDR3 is CASSQDRVNQPQHF. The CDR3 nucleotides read TGTGCCAGCAGCCAGGACAGGGTAAATCAGCCCCAGCATTTT.

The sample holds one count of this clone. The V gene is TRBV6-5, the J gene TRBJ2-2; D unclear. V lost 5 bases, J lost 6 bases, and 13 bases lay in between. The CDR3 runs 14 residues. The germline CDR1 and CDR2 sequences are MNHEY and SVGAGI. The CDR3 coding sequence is TGTGCCAGCAGTCCCAAAACCCTGGCCGGGGAGCTGTTTTTT. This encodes CASSPKTLAGELFF.

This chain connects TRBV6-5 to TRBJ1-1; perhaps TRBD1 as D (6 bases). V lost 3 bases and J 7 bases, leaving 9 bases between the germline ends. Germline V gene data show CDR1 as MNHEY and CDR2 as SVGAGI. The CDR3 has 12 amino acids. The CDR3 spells CASSYKGGEAFF. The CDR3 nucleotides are TGTGCCAGCAGTTATAAGGGGGGTGAAGCTTTCTTT.

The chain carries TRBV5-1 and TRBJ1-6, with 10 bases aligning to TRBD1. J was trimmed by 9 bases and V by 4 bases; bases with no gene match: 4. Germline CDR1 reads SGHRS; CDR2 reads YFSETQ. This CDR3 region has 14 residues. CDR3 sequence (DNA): TGCGCCAGCAGCCAGGACAGGGGGGGTTCACCCCTCCACTTT. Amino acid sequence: CASSQDRGGSPLHF.

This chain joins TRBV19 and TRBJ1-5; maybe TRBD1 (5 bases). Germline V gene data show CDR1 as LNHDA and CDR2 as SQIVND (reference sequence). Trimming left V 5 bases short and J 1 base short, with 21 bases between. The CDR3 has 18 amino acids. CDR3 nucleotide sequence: TGTGCCAGTAGTGCCCTCACGACGGCCTGGGGGAGCAATCAGCCCCAGCATTTT. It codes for CASSALTTAWGSNQPQHF.

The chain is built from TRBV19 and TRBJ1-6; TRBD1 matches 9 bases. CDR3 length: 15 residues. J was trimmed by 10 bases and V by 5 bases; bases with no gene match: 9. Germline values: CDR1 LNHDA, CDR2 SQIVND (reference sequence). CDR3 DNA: TGTGCCAGTAGTTTGGGACAGGGATATCGCTCACCCCTCCACTTT. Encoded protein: CASSLGQGYRSPLHF.

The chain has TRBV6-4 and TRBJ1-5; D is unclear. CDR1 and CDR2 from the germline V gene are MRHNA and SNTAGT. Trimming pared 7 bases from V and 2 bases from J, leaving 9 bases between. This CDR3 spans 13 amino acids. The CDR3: CASTRLGNQPQHF. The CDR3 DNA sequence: TGTGCCAGCACCCGCTTGGGCAATCAGCCCCAGCATTTT.